This T cell receptor (beta chain) is from a study of blood T cell repertoires in COVID-19. Looking at the study overall: COVID-19 samples from acute and convalescent phases originated in the United States, Italy and Spain. From T cells, B-cell-depleted T cells, or PBMCs came the material, which was cDNA or gDNA.

The CDR3 runs 16 residues. CDR1 is LNHNV and CDR2 is YYDKDF in the germline V gene (reference sequence). V was pared by 0 bases and J by 1 base, with 10 bases between. This clone was picked up many times. Patients of the Seattle cohort, enrolled during active infection, were followed longitudinally. TCRdb's copy holds only in-frame clones and misses some; the assay was immunoSEQ multiplex PCR. This sample has 300,000 to 450,000 clones; 89% occur once, and the top ten carry around 3%. The sample comprised peripheral blood. The chain combines TRBV15 with TRBJ1-3, with D perhaps matching TRBD1 (5 bases). The clonotype originates from a woman between 25 and 40 years old with COVID-19, enrolled during active disease. The CDR3 loop is CATSRDYSGSGNTIYF. The CDR3 coding sequence is TGTGCCACCAGCAGAGACTACTCAGGGTCTGGAAACACCATATATTTT.